This TCR beta chain was profiled in a study of cytomegalovirus exposure and HLA in healthy donors. The study, taken as a whole, reports: Reports showed the classifier diagnosing cytomegalovirus status with high specificity and sensitivity. The tendency of first-cohort TCR clusters to co-occur in the roughly 130 validation repertoires emerged from a later analysis. In vitro data verified a few CMV-associated chains as specific for CMV antigens.

A word on this clone: Antigen unknown.

Repertoires were generated with immunoSEQ multiplex PCR, while TCRdb's copy carries only in-frame clones and drops some. The data show tens of thousands of clones, roughly 90% seen once. CDR1 SGHDT and CDR2 YYEEEE come from the germline V gene. The CDR3 totals 15 residues. V lost 4 bases, J lost 3 bases, and 5 bases stayed unmatched. The receptor comes from a woman between 18 and 29 years old in good health and CMV-seropositive. Sequencing used PBMCs. The V call is TRBV5-6, the J call TRBJ2-1, with TRBD2 matching over 9 bases. In DNA form, the CDR3 reads TGTGCCAGCAGCAGACTAGCGGTGATCTACAATGAGCAGTTCTTC. Translated, it gives CASSRLAVIYNEQFF.